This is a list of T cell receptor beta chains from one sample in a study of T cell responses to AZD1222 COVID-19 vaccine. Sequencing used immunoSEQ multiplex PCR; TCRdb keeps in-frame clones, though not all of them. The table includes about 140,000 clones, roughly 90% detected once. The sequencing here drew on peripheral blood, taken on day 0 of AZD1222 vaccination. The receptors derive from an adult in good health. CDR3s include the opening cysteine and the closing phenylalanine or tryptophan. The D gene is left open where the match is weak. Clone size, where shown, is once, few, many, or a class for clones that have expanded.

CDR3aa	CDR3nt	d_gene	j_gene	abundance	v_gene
CASSESSGRVWFF	TGTGCCAGCAGTGAGTCTAGCGGGAGGGTTTGGTTCTTC	TRBD2	TRBJ2-1	-	TRBV6-1
CASSQIARATIGGYTF	TGCGCCAGCAGCCAAATCGCCAGGGCTACTATCGGTGGCTACACCTTC	-	TRBJ1-2	once	TRBV5-1
CATQGGQGVGEQFF	TGTGCCACCCAGGGGGGACAAGGGGTTGGTGAGCAGTTCTTC	-	TRBJ2-1	-	TRBV10-3
CASSNRASNYGYTF	TGTGCCAGCAGCAACAGGGCTTCTAACTATGGCTACACCTTC	-	TRBJ1-2	-	TRBV7-2
CASSITGDGTEAFF	TGTGCCAGCAGTATCACAGGGGATGGCACTGAAGCTTTCTTT	TRBD1	TRBJ1-1	-	TRBV28
CASSTIMGSNSPLHF	TGTGCCAGTAGTACAATAATGGGGAGTAATTCACCCCTCCACTTT	-	TRBJ1-6	-	TRBV19
CASRLDTSNYGYTF	TGTGCCAGCAGATTGGACACCTCTAACTATGGCTACACCTTC	-	TRBJ1-2	-	TRBV2
CASSLLGDPYQETQYF	TGCGCCAGCAGCTTACTCGGAGACCCGTACCAAGAGACCCAGTACTTC	-	TRBJ2-5	-	TRBV5-1
CASSLGRLSFRNIQYF	TGTGCCAGCAGCCTAGGCAGGCTATCCTTTAGGAACATTCAGTACTTC	-	TRBJ2-4	-	TRBV5-6
CASGRGTEAFF	TGTGCCAGCGGGAGAGGGACTGAAGCTTTCTTT	-	TRBJ1-1	-	TRBV7-2
CASSLVFGGSYEQYF	TGCGCCAGCAGCTTGGTTTTCGGGGGCTCCTACGAGCAGTACTTC	-	TRBJ2-7	once	TRBV5-1
CASSSRGREDTEAFF	TGTGCCAGCAGTTCCAGGGGACGTGAGGACACTGAAGCTTTCTTT	-	TRBJ1-1	-	TRBV4-2
CASSPLRRAEDTQYF	TGTGCCAGCAGTCCCCTCCGCAGGGCTGAAGATACGCAGTATTTT	-	TRBJ2-3	-	TRBV27
CASSQAVYGYTF	TGTGCCAGCAGCCAAGCAGTTTATGGCTACACCTTC	-	TRBJ1-2	-	TRBV4-2
CSVESGATYEQYF	TGCAGCGTTGAGTCAGGGGCGACCTACGAGCAGTACTTC	-	TRBJ2-7	once	TRBV29-1
CASSLRGLAGGPGPEQYF	TGTGCCAGCAGCTTACGAGGGCTAGCGGGAGGGCCGGGACCCGAGCAGTACTTC	TRBD2	TRBJ2-7	-	TRBV7-9
CASRPGGRPSGTEAFF	TGTGCCAGCAGACCAGGGGGGCGACCGTCGGGAACTGAAGCTTTCTTT	TRBD1	TRBJ1-1	-	TRBV7-8
CASSPSGGWYNEQFF	TGTGCCAGCAGCCCTAGCGGGGGGTGGTACAATGAGCAGTTCTTC	TRBD2	TRBJ2-1	-	TRBV14
CASSPPRLGEAFF	TGTGCCAGCAGCCCCCCACGGCTTGGTGAAGCTTTCTTT	-	TRBJ1-1	-	TRBV5-4
CASSSSTGGVGEKLFF	TGCGCCAGCAGCTCCTCTACAGGGGGCGTTGGTGAAAAACTGTTTTTT	TRBD1	TRBJ1-4	-	TRBV5-1
CASSAYLNYGYTF	TGTGCCAGCAGTGCCTACCTGAACTATGGCTACACCTTC	-	TRBJ1-2	few	TRBV2
CASSARYRGDGYTF	TGTGCCAGCAGTGCGAGATACAGGGGAGATGGCTACACCTTC	TRBD1	TRBJ1-2	-	TRBV27
CASSQDSNQPQHF	TGTGCCAGCAGCCAAGACTCTAATCAGCCCCAGCATTTT	-	TRBJ1-5	-	TRBV3-1/TRBV3-2
CASSPISDRHEQYF	TGTGCCAGCAGTCCAATCTCGGACAGGCACGAGCAGTACTTC	TRBD1	TRBJ2-7	few	TRBV27
CASSLSHTEAFF	TGTGCCAGCAGCTTATCCCACACTGAAGCTTTCTTT	-	TRBJ1-1	-	TRBV7-9
CASSDFSGTSYEQYF	TGTGCCAGCAGCGATTTTAGCGGGACCTCCTACGAGCAGTACTTC	TRBD2	TRBJ2-7	-	TRBV11-2
CASSLEPGLSNTGELFF	TGTGCCAGCAGCTTAGAACCGGGACTATCGAACACCGGGGAGCTGTTTTTT	TRBD2	TRBJ2-2	-	TRBV7-9
CAISESPSHQYGYTF	TGTGCCATCAGTGAGTCGCCCTCCCATCAATATGGCTACACCTTC	-	TRBJ1-2	-	TRBV10-3
CASSTNSQETQYF	TGTGCCAGCTCTACTAACAGCCAAGAGACCCAGTACTTC	-	TRBJ2-5	-	TRBV18
CASSSTSGRYNEQFF	TGCGCCAGCAGCTCTACTAGCGGGCGCTACAATGAGCAGTTCTTC	TRBD2	TRBJ2-1	-	TRBV10-2
CASSYSPTGDTEAFF	TGTGCCAGCAGTTACTCGCCTACAGGGGACACTGAAGCTTTCTTT	TRBD1	TRBJ1-1	-	TRBV6-5
CASSKFEKLFF	TGTGCCAGCAGCAAATTTGAAAAACTGTTTTTT	-	TRBJ1-4	-	TRBV5-6
CASSLANSVYGYTF	TGTGCCAGCAGCTTAGCCAACAGCGTCTATGGCTACACCTTC	-	TRBJ1-2	-	TRBV7-9
CASSPRRRGLAGGDYEQYF	TGTGCCAGCAGCCCCAGGCGGCGTGGACTAGCGGGAGGGGACTACGAGCAGTACTTC	TRBD2	TRBJ2-7	once	TRBV27
CASSLVTRVLGEQYF	TGTGCCAGCAGCTTAGTTACGCGGGTGTTGGGCGAGCAGTACTTC	-	TRBJ2-7	-	TRBV7-2
CASSYSIQGSPYEQYF	TGTGCCAGCAGTTACTCGATTCAGGGCTCGCCCTACGAGCAGTACTTC	-	TRBJ2-7	few	TRBV6-2/TRBV6-3
CASSKPGQGDEKLFF	TGTGCCAGCAGTAAACCGGGACAGGGTGACGAAAAACTGTTTTTT	TRBD1	TRBJ1-4	-	TRBV6-6
CASSQDPRNTIYF	TGTGCCAGCAGCCAAGACCCAAGAAACACCATATATTTT	-	TRBJ1-3	-	TRBV3-1/TRBV3-2
CASRRDRAGTEAFF	TGTGCCAGCAGGAGGGACAGGGCAGGCACTGAAGCTTTCTTT	TRBD1	TRBJ1-1	-	TRBV2
CASSQVQGLTEAFF	TGTGCCAGCAGCCAAGTGCAGGGCCTCACTGAAGCTTTCTTT	-	TRBJ1-1	-	TRBV3-1/TRBV3-2
CASSLPGGQPQHF	TGTGCCAGCAGCTTACCAGGGGGTCAGCCCCAGCATTTT	TRBD1	TRBJ1-5	-	TRBV7-9
CASSQSASGNYNEQFF	TGTGCCAGCAGCCAATCGGCTAGCGGGAACTACAATGAGCAGTTCTTC	TRBD2	TRBJ2-1	many	TRBV16
CSGAQETQYF	TGCAGCGGCGCACAAGAGACCCAGTACTTC	-	TRBJ2-5	-	TRBV29-1
CASAPTETNYGYTF	TGCGCCAGCGCTCCGACAGAAACTAACTATGGCTACACCTTC	-	TRBJ1-2	-	TRBV5-1
CASSLGPSGGSNQPQHF	TGTGCCAGCAGCTTAGGGCCTTCGGGGGGTAGCAATCAGCCCCAGCATTTT	-	TRBJ1-5	-	TRBV7-9
CASSWTQETQYF	TGCGCCAGCAGCTGGACACAAGAGACCCAGTACTTC	-	TRBJ2-5	-	TRBV5-1
CSVEILGSGRDRQYF	TGCAGCGTTGAAATTCTGGGGTCTGGGCGCGACAGGCAGTACTTC	-	TRBJ2-7	once	TRBV29-1
CAWSSGSRNQPQHF	TGTGCCTGGAGTAGTGGGTCCCGGAATCAGCCCCAGCATTTT	-	TRBJ1-5	once	TRBV30
CASSMGQKDIQYF	TGTGCCAGTAGTATGGGACAGAAGGACATTCAGTACTTC	TRBD1	TRBJ2-4	-	TRBV19
CSVGNGGYTF	TGCAGCGTAGGCAACGGTGGCTACACCTTC	-	TRBJ1-2	few	TRBV29-1
CASISLAGVGSYEQYF	TGTGCCAGCATCTCGCTAGCGGGAGTGGGATCCTACGAGCAGTACTTC	TRBD2	TRBJ2-7	once	TRBV2
CASSQVSEFGELFF	TGCGCCAGCAGCCAAGTGAGCGAGTTCGGGGAGCTGTTTTTT	-	TRBJ2-2	-	TRBV4-3
CASSVGGTGNSPLHF	TGTGCCAGCAGCGTTGGGGGGACAGGGAATTCACCCCTCCACTTT	TRBD1	TRBJ1-6	-	TRBV9
CSVEMRGRGGPEAFF	TGCAGCGTTGAGATGAGGGGCAGGGGTGGGCCTGAAGCTTTCTTT	-	TRBJ1-1	once	TRBV29-1
CSASKGGGGYNEQFF	TGCAGTGCTAGTAAGGGCGGAGGGGGCTACAATGAGCAGTTCTTC	-	TRBJ2-1	-	TRBV20-1
CASSIRAGGFDEQYF	TGTGCCAGTAGTATTAGGGCAGGGGGCTTTGACGAGCAGTACTTC	TRBD1	TRBJ2-7	-	TRBV19
CAWSVHLSYEQYF	TGTGCCTGGAGTGTGCATCTCTCCTACGAGCAGTACTTC	-	TRBJ2-7	-	TRBV30
CASSSRGSNQPQHF	TGTGCCAGCAGCTCTCGGGGTTCCAATCAGCCCCAGCATTTT	-	TRBJ1-5	-	TRBV27
CASSQEAGAAYEQYF	TGTGCCAGCAGCCAAGAGGCCGGGGCGGCCTACGAGCAGTACTTC	-	TRBJ2-7	once	TRBV3-1/TRBV3-2
CASSPADGANVLTF	TGTGCCAGCAGTCCAGCGGACGGGGCCAACGTCCTGACTTTC	-	TRBJ2-6	-	TRBV27